The TCR beta chain under discussion was sequenced for a study of T cell responses to AZD1222 COVID-19 vaccine. At the level of the study: Second doses that came at about 4 or about 12 weeks were put together. Notes on the study in general: Baseline seropositives among AZD1222 recipients totaled only 5 to 7. Increases in Spike-specific TCR breadth and depth were seen after two AZD1222 doses. Clonal diversity may have been underestimated, and the donors were mostly white British, with more females than males.

The method was immunoSEQ multiplex PCR; TCRdb's version includes in-frame clones alone and lacks a portion of them. The sample has tens of thousands of clones, about 91% seen once. As regards this clone: Its antigen is not identified.

Sequencing was performed on peripheral blood, taken on day 0 of AZD1222 vaccination. This clonotype was sampled from an adult in good health.

The CDR3: CASTYWTAHYEQYF. CDR3 nucleotide sequence: TGTGCCAGCACGTACTGGACAGCGCACTACGAGCAGTACTTC. The V gene is TRBV21-1, the J gene TRBJ2-7; the table's D gene call, TRBD1, was not cross checked with the DNA. TRBV21-1 is a documented pseudogene. The CDR3 is made up of 14 amino acids.